The 28 T cell receptor beta chains listed next were all sequenced from one sample in a study of breast tumors, draining lymph nodes, adjacent tissues. The lymph nodes were axillary draining lymph nodes from breast cancer patients. TCRdb fed the multiplex PCR reads into MiXCR, producing one record per CDR3 protein. The data hold approximately 150,000 distinct CDR3 sequences, with approximately 29% observed a single time. The source material was axillary lymph node tissue. Source of these receptors: a female donor with breast cancer. Some clones in this sample may be carry-over from other donors' samples.

The chain couples TRBV4-1 to TRBJ2-3, with D perhaps matching TRBD2 (7 bases). Trimming removed 1 base from V and 6 bases from J, with 17 bases in between. Germline loops: CDR1 MGHRA, CDR2 YSYEKL. This CDR3 is built from 16 residues. CDR3 nucleotides: TGCGCCAGCAGCCAAGGAGGGGGGGCAGGTATTGATACGCAGTATTTT. This codes for CASSQGGGAGIDTQYF.

Many counts were recorded for this clonotype. The J gene is TRBJ1-5, the V gene TRBV19, with TRBD1 matching 7 bases. V was clipped by 4 bases and J by 2 bases; unmatched bases: 5. The germline V gene has CDR1 LNHDA and CDR2 SQIVND (reference sequence). CDR3 length: 15 residues. CDR3 sequence: CASSKLTGGNQPQHF. Written as DNA, the CDR3 is TGTGCCAGTAGTAAATTAACAGGGGGCAATCAGCCCCAGCATTTT.

The chain joins TRBV11-2 to TRBJ1-2, with 9 positions matching TRBD1. This CDR3 is built from 13 residues. The V gene end was trimmed by 4 bases and the J gene end by 7 bases; junction bases not matched to a gene: 4. The germline V gene has CDR1 SGHAT and CDR2 FQNNGV. The CDR3 sequence is CASSSGQGLGYTF. CDR3 sequence (DNA): TGTGCCAGCAGCTCGGGACAGGGTCTTGGCTACACCTTC.

This clonotype has ten or more counts. The chain joins TRBV27 to TRBJ2-1, with D possibly TRBD1 on 5 matching bases. CDR3 size: 15 residues. Germline lookup yields CDR1 MNHEY and CDR2 SMNVEV (reference sequence). V was trimmed by 2 bases and J by 6 bases, leaving 14 bases between them. The chain's CDR3 is CASSLSVPRGNEQFF. CDR3 sequence (DNA): TGTGCCAGCAGTTTAAGTGTCCCAAGGGGCAATGAGCAGTTCTTC.

There are many counts of this clonotype. The rearrangement joins TRBV24-1 to TRBJ2-1; 9 bases map to TRBD2. Germline V gene sequence: CDR1 KGHDR, CDR2 SFDVKD. This CDR3 has 16 amino acids. The ends lost 5 bases at V and 4 bases at J; junction bases unmatched: 8. The CDR3 loop is CATSASRGGDYNEQFF. CDR3 coding DNA: TGTGCCACCAGTGCCTCCCGCGGGGGGGATTACAATGAGCAGTTCTTC.

This clonotype was counted at least ten times. The junction differs from germline at one of its ends, possibly a read error. This chain uses TRBV6-6 with TRBJ2-5; possible D gene TRBD1, 6 bases. CDR1 MNHNY and CDR2 SVGAGI come from the germline V gene (reference sequence). The CDR3 spans 14 residues. The CDR3 DNA sequence: TGTGCCAGCAGTCACTCGGGACAACAAGAGACCCAGTACTTC. It translates to CASSHSGQQETQYF.

Ten or more counts support this clonotype. An end of the junction differs from the germline gene, which may be a read error. V is TRBV7-7 and J is TRBJ1-3; D is uncertain. This CDR3 has 14 amino acids. Germline CDR1 reads SSHAT; CDR2 reads FNYEAQ (reference sequence). The DNA of the CDR3 is TGTGCTAGCAGCCCGAACACCTCTGGAAACACCATATATTTT. Protein product: CASSPNTSGNTIYF.

This clonotype was counted between two and nine times. A much bigger clone sits one base away, suggesting this may be a read error. The chain couples TRBV20-1 to TRBJ2-1, with D possibly being TRBD2 (6 bases). Germline loops: CDR1 DFQATT, CDR2 SNEGSKA (reference sequence). V lost 5 bases, J lost 11 bases, and 22 bases lay in between. The CDR3 extends over 14 amino acids. DNA of the CDR3: TGCAGTGCTGCTCCGGGACTGATCGGAGCTCAGCAGTTCTTC. Translated, it gives CSAAPGLIGAQQFF.

Notes on this clonotype: It is likely a read error, because the conserved phenylalanine at the end of the CDR3 is missing. The chain has TRBV4-3 and TRBJ1-1; tentatively, D is TRBD1 (5 bases). CDR3 length: 14 residues. The germline V gene encodes CDR1 LGHNA and CDR2 YSLEER. Trimming shortened V by 3 bases and J by 1 base, and 9 bases separated the two germline ends. CDR3 residues: CASSQYGQNTEAFC. As DNA, the CDR3 is TGCGCCAGCAGCCAGTACGGACAGAACACTGAAGCTTTCTGT.

This chain links TRBV27 with TRBJ1-1; 10 positions agree with TRBD1. V shed 5 bases and J 4 bases; nucleotides not matched to a gene: 10. CDR1 and CDR2 (germline): MNHEY, SMNVEV (reference sequence). The CDR3 is 16 residues long. As DNA, the CDR3 is TGTGCCAGCAGTCCGGGACAGGGGAGGGGGACCACTGAAGCTTTCTTT. This gives the protein CASSPGQGRGTTEAFF.

For this clonotype: One end of the junction varies from germline; a read error may be responsible. The gene calls are TRBV5-4 and TRBJ2-1, with 8 bases identical to TRBD2. Germline CDR1 SGHNT, CDR2 YYREEE (reference sequence). The CDR3 loop spans 19 amino acids. CDR3 sequence reads: CASSRLGGGSLSSYNGQFF. CDR3 DNA sequence: TGTGCCAGCAGCCGCCTCGGCGGGGGGTCGCTGAGCTCCTACAATGGGCAGTTCTTC.

This clonotype was observed at least ten times. The chain employs TRBV12-3 or TRBV12-4 and TRBJ1-2; no reliable D call. V was cut by 2 bases and J by 8 bases, with 12 bases left in between. The length of the CDR3 is 13 residues. CDR3 coding DNA: TGTGCCAGCAGTTTAATGGAGAGGGAAGGCTACACCTTC. Translating gives CASSLMEREGYTF.

This clonotype was seen at least ten times. This chain uses TRBV12-3 or TRBV12-4 with TRBJ2-2; TRBD2 aligns across 13 bases. The CDR3 consists of 14 residues. After removal of 3 bases from V and 13 bases from J, the junction contained 5 bases not matched to a gene. This CDR3 is CASSFGLAGARLFF. CDR3 bases: TGTGCCAGCAGTTTTGGACTAGCGGGGGCGAGGCTGTTTTTT.

As concerns this clonotype: This sequence may be a read error, since a much larger clone differs from it by one base. J is TRBJ1-3 and V is TRBV11-2; the match to TRBD1 covers 8 bases. CDR1 SGHAT and CDR2 FQNNGV come from the germline V gene. The V and J ends lost 8 bases and 0 bases, in that order; junction bases with no gene match: 9. The CDR3 contains 16 residues. DNA for the CDR3: TGTGCCAGCGCCAACGACAGGGGATCCTCTGGAAACACCATATATTTT. This translates into CASANDRGSSGNTIYF.

As regards this clonotype: This may stem from a read error, because a much larger clone lies one nucleotide away. The gene calls are TRBV7-2 and TRBJ1-1; no definite D call. V was trimmed by 5 bases and J by 2 bases, leaving 15 bases between them. Per the germline V gene, CDR1 is SGHTA and CDR2 is FQGNSA. The CDR3 spans 15 residues. The CDR3 here is CASSTNRPLNTEAFF. The DNA of the CDR3 is TGTGCCAGCAGCACCAACAGACCTCTCAACACTGAAGCTTTCTTT.

There are many counts of this clonotype. The V gene is TRBV7-3, the J gene TRBJ2-2, with D tentatively TRBD1 or TRBD2 (5 bases each). Germline lookup yields CDR1 SGHTA and CDR2 FQGTGA. CDR3 length: 13 amino acids. Deletions cut 8 bases from V and 1 base from J, with 8 bases between. Here the CDR3 DNA reads TGTGCCAGCCGAGGGGTGAACACCGGGGAGCTGTTTTTT. The encoded protein is CASRGVNTGELFF.

The chain carries TRBV6-5 and TRBJ1-1; D possibly corresponds to TRBD1 (6 bases). The CDR3 is 15 residues long. The V gene lost 4 bases and the J gene lost 5 bases, with 17 bases spanning the gap. Per the germline V gene, CDR1 is MNHEY and CDR2 is SVGAGI. CDR3: CASSSPFRGGTEAFF. Written as DNA, the CDR3 is TGTGCCAGCAGTTCCCCGTTCAGGGGTGGGACTGAAGCTTTCTTT.

On this clonotype itself: Since a much larger clone is just one base distant, this may be a read error. V gene TRBV20-1 combines with J gene TRBJ2-1; D not certain. This CDR3 has 13 amino acids. CDR1 is DFQATT and CDR2 is SNEGSKA in the germline V gene (reference sequence). CDR3 nucleotides: TGCAGTGCTATGGGGATGACCTACAATGCGCAGTTCTTC. It translates to CSAMGMTYNAQFF.

This clonotype was seen at least ten times. The chain couples TRBV20-1 to TRBJ2-1; D unclear. The CDR3 sequence is 12 residues long. The germline V gene encodes CDR1 DFQATT and CDR2 SNEGSKA (reference sequence). V gave up 3 bases and J gave up 4 bases, with 7 bases separating them. CDR3 sequence reads: CSASRLYNEQFF. DNA of the CDR3: TGCAGTGCTAGTAGGCTATACAATGAGCAGTTCTTC.

The sample holds many counts of this clonotype. This chain uses TRBV7-9 with TRBJ2-5; D unresolved. V lost 1 base to trimming and J lost 3 bases, with 9 bases between them. This CDR3 has 14 amino acids. In germline, CDR1 is SEHNR, CDR2 FQNEAQ (reference sequence). In DNA form, the CDR3 reads TGTGCCAGCAGCTTAGGAGTTAGGGAAGAGACCCAGTACTTC. Protein: CASSLGVREETQYF. The entire variable domain, with the rest obtained from reference TRBV7-9 and TRBJ2-5, is as follows: DTGVSQNPRHKITKRGQNVTFRCDPISEHNRLYWYRQTLGQGPEFLTYFQNEAQLEKSRLLSDRFSAERPKGSFSTLEIQRTEQGDSAMYLCASSLGVREETQYFGPGTRLLVL.

Many counts were recorded for this clonotype. The rearrangement uses TRBV7-3 and TRBJ2-2; D tentatively reads TRBD1 or TRBD2 (5 bases each). Germline CDR1 SGHTA, CDR2 FQGTGA. Trimming stripped 0 bases from V and 7 bases from J, with 6 bases between. The CDR3 is 13 residues long. The CDR3 DNA reads TGTGCCAGCAGCTTAACGGGGGTCGGGGAGCTGTTTTTT. Amino acids: CASSLTGVGELFF.

Ten or more counts support this clonotype. The chain carries TRBV5-1 and TRBJ1-4, with D hard to call. Between the trimmed V and J ends, which lost 0 bases and 3 bases, there was a span of 6 bases. Germline V gives CDR1 SGHRS, CDR2 YFSETQ. The CDR3 contains 14 residues. CDR3 amino acids: CASSLDQPNEKLFF. The CDR3 nucleotides are TGCGCCAGCAGCTTGGATCAGCCTAATGAAAAACTGTTTTTT.

This clonotype was detected ten times or more. This chain uses TRBV6-5 with TRBJ2-1; D is possibly TRBD1 or TRBD2 (6 bases each). The CDR3 totals 16 residues. Germline CDR1 is MNHEY and CDR2 is SVGAGI. Trimming took off 2 bases at V and 9 bases at J, with 20 bases between the two ends. CDR3 in DNA: TGTGCCAGCAGTTACCCTGGAGGTGGGGGGCCGGGTGAGCAGTTCTTC. Translated, it gives CASSYPGGGGPGEQFF.

A few counts support this clonotype. This may come from a read error, since a much larger clone is one base off. The chain recombines TRBV20-1 with TRBJ1-5, with 8 positions matching TRBD1. Losses at the gene ends were 0 bases for V and 6 bases for J; bases not matched to a gene: 7. Germline V gene lookup returns CDR1 DFQATT and CDR2 SNEGSKA (reference sequence). This CDR3 is built from 15 residues. This CDR3 reads CSARDHAGGAQPQHF. In nucleotides, the CDR3 is TGCAGTGCTAGAGATCATGCAGGGGGCGCTCAGCCCCAGCATTTT.

At least ten counts were recorded for this clonotype. The chain has TRBV3-1 and TRBJ2-1, with 8 bases identical to TRBD1. Germline CDR1 is LGHDT and CDR2 is YNNKEL (reference sequence). This CDR3 spans 15 amino acids. The trim removed 4 bases at V and 4 bases at J, leaving 6 bases unmatched. The CDR3 protein is CASSRWGQEYNEQFF. CDR3 sequence (DNA): TGTGCCAGCAGCCGGTGGGGACAGGAATACAATGAGCAGTTCTTC.

This sequence joins TRBV6-2 or TRBV6-3 and TRBJ1-1; D is uncertain. Germline CDR1 MNHEY, CDR2 SVGEGT. V lost 5 bases and J lost 3, with 19 bases in between. The CDR3 is 16 residues long. CDR3 bases: TGTGCCAGCAGTAACATAGATTTGGGAGGTTACACTGAAGCTTTCTTT. This codes for CASSNIDLGGYTEAFF.

This clonotype has at least ten counts. The chain joins TRBV18 to TRBJ1-2; D is possibly TRBD1 (5 bases). Trimming removed 2 bases at V and 3 bases at J, with 16 bases between. In germline, CDR1 is KGHSH, CDR2 LQKENI. This CDR3 is 16 amino acids long. DNA for the CDR3: TGTGCCAGCTCACCAGAAATCCCACGGGACTACTATGGCTACACCTTC. This codes for CASSPEIPRDYYGYTF.

This clonotype was counted a few times. Given a much more abundant clone one base away, this may be a read error. The V and J genes are TRBV11-2 and TRBJ2-5, with D unresolved. Germline CDR1 reads SGHAT; CDR2 reads FQNNGV. The CDR3 covers 13 residues. CDR3 protein: CASSFDAQATQYF. The DNA of the CDR3 is TGTGCCAGCAGCTTTGACGCCCAAGCGACCCAGTACTTC.